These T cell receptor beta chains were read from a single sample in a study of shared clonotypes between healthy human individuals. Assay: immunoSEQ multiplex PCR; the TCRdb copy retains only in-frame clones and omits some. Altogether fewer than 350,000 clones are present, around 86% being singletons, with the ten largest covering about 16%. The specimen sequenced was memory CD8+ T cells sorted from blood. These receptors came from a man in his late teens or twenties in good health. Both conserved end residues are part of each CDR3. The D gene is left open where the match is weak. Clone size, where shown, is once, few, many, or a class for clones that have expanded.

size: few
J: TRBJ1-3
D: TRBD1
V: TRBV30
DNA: TGTGCCTGGAGTTACAGGGGGCCATTATATTTT
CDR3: CAWSYRGPLYF

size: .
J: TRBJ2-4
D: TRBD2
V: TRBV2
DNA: TGTGCCAGCAGTGAAACCCTAGCGGGAGAGAATACTGCCAAAAACATTCAGTACTTC
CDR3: CASSETLAGENTAKNIQYF

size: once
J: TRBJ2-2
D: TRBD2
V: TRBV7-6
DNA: TGTGCCAGCAGCTTAGGGGCTAGCGGGAGGACCGGGGAGCTGTTTTTT
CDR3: CASSLGASGRTGELFF

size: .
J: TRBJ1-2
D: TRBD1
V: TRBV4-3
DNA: TGCGCCAGCAGCCAAGGGGACAGGTTCGTCGATTATGGCTACACCTTC
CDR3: CASSQGDRFVDYGYTF

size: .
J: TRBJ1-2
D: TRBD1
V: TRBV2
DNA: TGTGCCAGCACCGGACAGGGAGGCGGCTACACCTTC
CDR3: CASTGQGGGYTF

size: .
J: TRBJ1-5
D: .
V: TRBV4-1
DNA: TGCGCCAGCAGCCACGGGTGGTATAGCAATCAGCCCCAGCATTTT
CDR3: CASSHGWYSNQPQHF

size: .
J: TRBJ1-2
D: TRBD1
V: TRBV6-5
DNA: TGTGCCAGCAGTTACTCGAATACAGGGGGAGGTGGCTACACCTTC
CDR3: CASSYSNTGGGGYTF

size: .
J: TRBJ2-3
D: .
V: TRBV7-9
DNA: TGTGCCAGCAGCTTAGTGCTGGGTGGCACAGATACGCAGTATTTT
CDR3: CASSLVLGGTDTQYF

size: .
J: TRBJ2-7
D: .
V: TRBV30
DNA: TGTGCCTGGAGTCCAATCGGCGAGCAGTACTTC
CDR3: CAWSPIGEQYF

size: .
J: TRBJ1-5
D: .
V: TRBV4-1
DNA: TGCGCCAGCAGCCAAGGACGGAACAGGGATAGCAATCAGCCCCAGCATTTT
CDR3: CASSQGRNRDSNQPQHF

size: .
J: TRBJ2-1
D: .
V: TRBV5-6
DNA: TGTGCCAGCAGCTTGTTAGCAATTGAGCAGTTCTTC
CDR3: CASSLLAIEQFF

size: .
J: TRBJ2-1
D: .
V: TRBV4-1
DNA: TGCGCCAGCAGCCAGGGCAACAATGAGCAGTTCTTC
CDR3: CASSQGNNEQFF

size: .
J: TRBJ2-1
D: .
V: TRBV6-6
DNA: TGTGCCAGCAGCCAGGGGAGCTCCTACAATGAGCAGTTCTTC
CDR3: CASSQGSSYNEQFF

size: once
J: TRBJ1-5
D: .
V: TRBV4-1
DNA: TGCGCCAGCAGCCAAGAGTTGGGGCCCAATCAGCCCCAGCATTTT
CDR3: CASSQELGPNQPQHF

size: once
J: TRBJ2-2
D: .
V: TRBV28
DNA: TGTGCCAGCAGTTTAGGAGATGCGCAGGGCGCGTACACCGGGGAGCTGTTTTTT
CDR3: CASSLGDAQGAYTGELFF

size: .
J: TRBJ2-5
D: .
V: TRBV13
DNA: TGTGCCAGCAGCCCCAATCGGCTATCACAAGAGACCCAGTACTTC
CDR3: CASSPNRLSQETQYF

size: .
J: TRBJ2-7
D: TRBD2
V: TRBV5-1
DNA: TGCGCCAGCAGCTTGGTAGCGGGGGCCTACGAGCAGTACTTC
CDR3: CASSLVAGAYEQYF

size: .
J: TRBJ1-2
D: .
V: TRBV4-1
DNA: TGCGCCAGCAGCCCCTTCCGGGACACCTATGGCTACACCTTC
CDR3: CASSPFRDTYGYTF

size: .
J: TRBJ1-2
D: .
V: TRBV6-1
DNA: TGTGCCAGCAGACCGGGCTATGGCTACACCTTC
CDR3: CASRPGYGYTF

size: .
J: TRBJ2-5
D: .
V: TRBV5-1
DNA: TGCGCCAGCAGCTTGTATACAGCCCAAGAGACCCAGTACTTC
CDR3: CASSLYTAQETQYF

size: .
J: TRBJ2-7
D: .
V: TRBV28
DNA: TGTGCCAGCAGTGTATTCGAGTACGAGCAGTACTTC
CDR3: CASSVFEYEQYF

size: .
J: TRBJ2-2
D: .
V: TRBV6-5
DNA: TGTGCCACGCAGGGAGCCACCGGGGAGCTGTTTTTT
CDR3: CATQGATGELFF

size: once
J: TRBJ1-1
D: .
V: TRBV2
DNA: TGTGCCAGCAGTGAACCCCGGCAGACCATGAACACTGAAGCTTTCTTT
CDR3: CASSEPRQTMNTEAFF

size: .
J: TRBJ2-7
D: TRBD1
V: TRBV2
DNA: TGTGCCAGGACAGGGGGCCTCTACGAGCAGTACTTC
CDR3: CARTGGLYEQYF

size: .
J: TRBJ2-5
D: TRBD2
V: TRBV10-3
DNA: TGTGCCATCAGTGAGCCCGGACTAGCGGGGCAAGAGACCCAGTACTTC
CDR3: CAISEPGLAGQETQYF

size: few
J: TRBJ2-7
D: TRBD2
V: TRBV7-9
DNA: TGTGCCAGCAGAGGGGAGGGGCGGGCCTACGAGCAGTACTTC
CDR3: CASRGEGRAYEQYF

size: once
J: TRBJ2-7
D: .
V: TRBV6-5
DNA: TGTGCCAGCAGTTCATCAGGGCCCTACGAGCAGTACTTC
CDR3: CASSSSGPYEQYF

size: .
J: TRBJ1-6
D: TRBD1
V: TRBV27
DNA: TGTGCCAGCAGTTCCCCCGGGACAGGGGACAATTCACCCCTCCACTTT
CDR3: CASSSPGTGDNSPLHF

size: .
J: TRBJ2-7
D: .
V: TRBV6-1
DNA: TGTGCCAGCAGTGAAGGGTGGGGGGCCTACGAGCAGTACTTC
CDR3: CASSEGWGAYEQYF

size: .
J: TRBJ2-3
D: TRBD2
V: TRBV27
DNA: TGTGCCAGCAGTTTAATCGGGAGGGCGGGCACAGATACGCAGTATTTT
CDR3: CASSLIGRAGTDTQYF

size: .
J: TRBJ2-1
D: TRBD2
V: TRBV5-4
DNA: TGTGCCAGCAGCCCCTCGGGGCGGGAGAGGGATGAGCAGTTCTTC
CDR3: CASSPSGRERDEQFF

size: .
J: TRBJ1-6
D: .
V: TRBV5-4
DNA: TGTGCCAGCAGCTTTAACCAGGGGCATAATTCACCCCTCCACTTT
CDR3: CASSFNQGHNSPLHF

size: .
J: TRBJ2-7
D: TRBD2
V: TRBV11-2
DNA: TGTGCCAGCAGCTGGGGACTAGCGCGAAACTACGAGCAGTACTTC
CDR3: CASSWGLARNYEQYF

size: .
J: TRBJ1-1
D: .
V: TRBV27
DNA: TGTGCCAGCAGTTTCCCGGGACACTTGGGGTTGGGTGAAGCTTTCTTT
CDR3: CASSFPGHLGLGEAFF

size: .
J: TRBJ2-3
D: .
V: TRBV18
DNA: TGTGCCAGCTCATCTGAGATCACAGATACGCAGTATTTT
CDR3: CASSSEITDTQYF

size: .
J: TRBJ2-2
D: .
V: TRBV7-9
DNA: TGTGCCAGCAGTCACAAATCACCGAACACCGGGGAGCTGTTTTTT
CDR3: CASSHKSPNTGELFF

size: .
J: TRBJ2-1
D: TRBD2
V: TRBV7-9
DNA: TGTGCCAGCAGCCCCCGGACTAGCGGGGGGCATTACAATGAGCAGTTCTTC
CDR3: CASSPRTSGGHYNEQFF

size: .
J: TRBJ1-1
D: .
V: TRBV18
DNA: TGTGCCAGCTCACCTAGGTCAAGGGATGCTAACACTGAAGCTTTCTTT
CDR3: CASSPRSRDANTEAFF

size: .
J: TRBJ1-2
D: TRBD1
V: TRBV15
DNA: TGTGCCACCAGCAGGGCCGGGACAGGGAACTATGGCTACACCTTC
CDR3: CATSRAGTGNYGYTF